This is a list of T cell receptor beta chains from one sample in a study of vaccination and CD4 T cells after COVID-19. These receptors' antigens are unknown. TCRdb ran MiXCR on the PCR reads and lists one entry per CDR3 protein. The table lists nearly 20,000 distinct CDR3 sequences, 65% to 80% of them singletons. This sample comprised CD4+ T cells from blood, cultured in vitro, obtained after SARS-CoV-2 vaccination. The source is a human donor who received a COVID-19 vaccine. CDR3s include the opening cysteine and the closing phenylalanine or tryptophan. Each record gives: D gene, J gene, V gene, clone size, CDR3 protein, CDR3 DNA. The D gene is left open where the match is weak. Size is omitted from some rows. Given values are once, few, many or a class for expanded clones.

.	TRBJ1-3	TRBV7-8	.	CASSLSSPHFSGNTIYF	TGTGCCAGCAGCCTCTCCTCTCCCCACTTCTCTGGAAACACCATATATTTT
.	TRBJ1-2	TRBV30	.	CAWSVGRDYGYTF	TGTGCCTGGAGTGTTGGCAGGGACTATGGCTACACCTTC
.	TRBJ2-1	TRBV11-2	.	CASSLAGQGRSEQFF	TGTGCCAGCAGCTTAGCTGGGCAGGGTAGGAGTGAGCAGTTCTTC
TRBD1	TRBJ1-2	TRBV19	.	CASSTAGTGGHGYTF	TGTGCCAGTAGTACAGCCGGGACAGGGGGCCATGGCTACACCTTC
.	TRBJ1-5	TRBV2	.	CASRDIRLGNQPQHF	TGTGCCAGCAGGGATATTAGACTAGGCAATCAGCCCCAGCATTTT
TRBD1	TRBJ2-3	TRBV6-5	.	CASSYEWLTGDDTQYF	TGTGCCAGCAGTTATGAGTGGTTAACAGGGGACGATACGCAGTATTTT
.	TRBJ1-5	TRBV15	.	CATSLDSGRGNQPQHF	TGTGCCACCAGCCTGGACTCCGGGAGAGGCAATCAGCCCCAGCATTTT
TRBD1	TRBJ2-5	TRBV12-3/TRBV12-4	.	CASSIQRTGGVEETQYF	TGTGCCAGCAGTATTCAACGGACAGGGGGGGTCGAGGAGACCCAGTACTTC
TRBD1	TRBJ1-4	TRBV6-1	.	CASGTGYEKLFF	TGTGCCAGCGGGACAGGGTATGAAAAACTGTTTTTT
TRBD1	TRBJ2-5	TRBV27	once	CASSLFLDRGGQETQYF	TGTGCCAGCAGTTTGTTTTTGGACAGGGGAGGCCAAGAGACCCAGTACTTC
.	TRBJ1-5	TRBV2	.	CASSETGLQPQHF	TGTGCCAGCAGTGAAACAGGTTTGCAGCCCCAGCATTTT
.	TRBJ1-5	TRBV6-1	.	CASNQRTADNQPQHF	TGTGCCAGCAACCAGCGGACAGCGGACAATCAGCCCCAGCATTTT
TRBD1	TRBJ1-2	TRBV20-1	.	CSAVTGVFPGYTF	TGCAGTGCCGTGACAGGGGTTTTTCCTGGCTACACCTTC
.	TRBJ1-2	TRBV24-1	.	CATSETGIRSGYTF	TGTGCCACCAGCGAAACAGGGATTAGGAGTGGCTACACCTTC
.	TRBJ2-3	TRBV24-1	once	CATSDLGRGTDTQYF	TGTGCCACCAGTGATTTGGGCAGGGGCACAGATACGCAGTATTTT